Reported below is one T cell receptor (beta chain). Antigen specificity is unknown. The data stem from a study of T cell responses to AZD1222 COVID-19 vaccine. Study-wide background: Investigators merged groups given second doses at roughly 4 or roughly 12 weeks. Overall study results and limits: In a largely white British group with more females than males, clonal diversity was possibly underestimated. Repertoires were sampled only after the peak T cell response.

Only in-frame clones appear in the TCRdb table, and some are missing; sequencing was by immunoSEQ multiplex PCR. The data show under 130,000 clones, 82% seen once. The germline V gene encodes CDR1 SQVTM and CDR2 ANQGSEA. The length of the CDR3 is 12 residues. The V gene lost 5 bases and the J gene lost 0 bases, with 4 bases spanning the gap. This clonotype originated in an adult in good health. This sample comprised peripheral blood, obtained on day 0 of AZD1222 vaccination. The chain uses TRBV29-1 and TRBJ2-2; D is unresolved. CDR3 nucleotides: TGCAGCGTTCGATCGAACACCGGGGAGCTGTTTTTT. Translated: CSVRSNTGELFF.